This TCR beta chain was sequenced for a study of shared clonotypes between healthy human individuals (dated by TCRdb to 2020 to 2021). Concerning the study at large: The cohort comprised a couple of women and three men aged 18 to 49 years. Per donor, three plates each were used for CD4 naive and CD4 memory, two for CD8 naive, and one for CD8 memory. To estimate repertoire size and how much clonotype sharing occurs between individuals, the study deeply sequenced the blood TCR repertoires of 5 or 6 healthy adults. To increase sequencing depth and limit assay-specific biases, TCR repertoire library preparation and sequencing were carried out by different laboratories using diverse techniques. Leukapheresis yielded between about 0.9 and 8.9 billion PBMCs per donor. Overall study outcomes, separate from this receptor: Because the study included only a small number of donors, the genetic and exposure-history diversity represented was limited. Sampling was limited to blood, and TCR repertoires in tissue likely differ from TCR repertoires in blood. Naive subsets generally had larger estimated clonotype richness than memory subsets. Pairwise subsampling indicated that sequencing depth was expected to affect the degree of clonotype sharing among donors. Clonotypes shared by all four sorted-subset donors showed higher generation probabilities than non-shared clonotypes. Even with the large sequencing depth, rarefaction of the sorted-subset datasets indicated that sequencing was incomplete. Sharing across a handful of donors was observed for about 4.8% of naive CD4, about 3.2% of naive CD8, 2.3% of memory CD4, and around 0.4% of memory CD8 clonotypes.

The donors were healthy, HIV-negative adults who had no recently reported acute infections or vaccinations. Only Caucasian adults living in Nashville, Tennessee, USA were represented among the donors. CD4+ T cells were enriched by magnetic negative selection, after which naive cells were positively selected on CD45RA and the negative fraction was taken as the memory subset. Blood was obtained by leukapheresis, after which PBMCs were separated by Ficoll-Histopaque density gradient centrifugation and cryopreserved in liquid nitrogen vapor phase. Analytical flow cytometry was used to check the purity and quantity of each magnetically sorted T cell population. Each sorted fraction had its genomic DNA isolated and then quantified by UV absorbance on a Nanodrop 2000c. Using the deep immunoSEQ assay, multiplex PCR amplified TCR CDR3 regions from genomic DNA. Extracted genomic DNA from each cell subset was distributed evenly across all wells of several immunoSEQ 96-well plates, and each plate was treated as a replicate. For sorted subsets, each replicate PCR was loaded with approximately 0.2 ug genomic DNA, equivalent to about 33,000 T cell genomes. Purified libraries were measured with a Qubit 3.0 fluorometer, size-checked on a Bioanalyzer 2100, and measured again with the KAPA Library Quantification kit. Every immunoSEQ 96-well plate was sequenced on a separate single-read 150-cycle Illumina NextSeq 550 flow cell. Regarding the original processing steps: Because the immunoSEQ output included only junctional sequences and no quality scores, the filtering could not be the same as the filtering used for full-length reads. Sequences were annotated with PyIR, a Python wrapper for IgBLAST v1.9, using IMGT germline references to assign V/J genes and CDR3. Reads with weak V/J assignments (E-value above 1e-6), missing CDR3, stop codons, out-of-frame junctions, or ambiguous translated residues were removed. A V3J clonotype was defined by an identical inferred V gene, J gene, and CDR3 amino acid sequence. Percentage overlap between repertoires was computed as shared unique clonotypes divided by the size of the smaller repertoire. Repertoire richness was assessed with RTK rarefaction, the Chao1 estimator, and Recon v2.1 estimates of unobserved clonotypes. For all TCRbeta clonotypes obtained by the gDNA method from four donors, generation probabilities were computed with OLGA. In TCRdb, the immuneACCESS table is reduced to in-frame sequences with V and J assigned. These tables do not hold every clone; where another copy was compared, an unresolved V gene accounts for under half, and the others remain unexplained. V and J calls and clone size are copied from that table; D and trimming were computed from the DNA. This sample lists about 1.5 million clones; approximately 98% were detected once. The top ten constitute roughly 0.4% of the sample.

The CDR3 holds 13 amino acids from the cysteine to the phenylalanine. The sequence is cut down to CDR3 DNA, 39 bases in frame from base 1. The germline V gene sets CDR1 to SGHDN and CDR2 to FVKESK. V gives up 0 bases and J gives up 10 bases, and the segment between their germline ends measures 10 bases. A note on this clone: Its antigen is currently not known. No clone much larger than this one lies a single base away; base qualities are absent.

The chain is assembled from TRBV14 and TRBJ2-1; the D gene identity is not certain. The sequencing input was naive CD4+ T cells sorted from blood. The cell subset or site label, as the study defines it: CD45RA+ positively selected. This sequence was found in a man under 40 in good health. The CDR3 protein: CASSQDRVGEQFF. The DNA sequence is as follows: TGTGCCAGCAGCCAAGATCGGGTGGGAGAGCAGTTCTTC.